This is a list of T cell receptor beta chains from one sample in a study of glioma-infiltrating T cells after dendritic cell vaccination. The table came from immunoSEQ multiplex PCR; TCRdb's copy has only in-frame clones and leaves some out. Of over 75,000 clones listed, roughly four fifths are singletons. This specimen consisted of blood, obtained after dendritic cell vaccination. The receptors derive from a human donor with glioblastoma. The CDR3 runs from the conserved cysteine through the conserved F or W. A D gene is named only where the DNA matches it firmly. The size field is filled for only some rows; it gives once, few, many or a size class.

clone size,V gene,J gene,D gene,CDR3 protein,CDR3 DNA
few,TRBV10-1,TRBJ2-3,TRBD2,CASSETSGSPHGTQYF,TGCGCCAGCAGTGAGACTAGCGGGAGCCCCCACGGTACGCAGTATTTT
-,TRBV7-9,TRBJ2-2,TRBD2,CASTRTSGRAGSGELFF,TGTGCCAGCACCCGGACTAGCGGGAGGGCCGGGAGCGGGGAGCTGTTTTTT
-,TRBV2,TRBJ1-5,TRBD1,CASSEGGRTGVRNQPQHF,TGTGCCAGCAGTGAGGGGGGGCGGACAGGGGTCCGCAATCAGCCCCAGCATTTT
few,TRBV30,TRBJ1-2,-,CAWSLNGYTF,TGTGCCTGGAGTTTAAATGGCTACACCTTC
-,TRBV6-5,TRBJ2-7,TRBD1,CASSTGTGSYEQYF,TGTGCCAGCAGCACCGGGACAGGCTCCTACGAGCAGTACTTC
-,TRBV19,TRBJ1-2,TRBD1,CASSITTGESYGYTF,TGTGCCAGTAGTATCACTACAGGGGAGAGCTATGGCTACACCTTC
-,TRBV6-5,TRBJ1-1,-,CASRPTGGEFTEAFF,TGTGCCAGCAGACCCACTGGGGGGGAATTCACTGAAGCTTTCTTT
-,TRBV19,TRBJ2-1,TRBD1,CASSPYRQGNDEQFF,TGTGCCAGTAGTCCTTACCGACAGGGGAACGATGAGCAGTTCTTC
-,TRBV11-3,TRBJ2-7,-,CASSLAFGSYEQYF,TGTGCCAGCAGCTTAGCTTTCGGTTCCTACGAGCAGTACTTC
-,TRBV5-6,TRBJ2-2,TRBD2,CASSLLAGGYVNTGELFF,TGTGCCAGCAGCTTGTTAGCGGGGGGGTATGTGAACACCGGGGAGCTGTTTTTT
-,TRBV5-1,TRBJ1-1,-,CASSLGERNTEAFF,TGCGCCAGCAGCTTGGGGGAGAGGAACACTGAAGCTTTCTTT
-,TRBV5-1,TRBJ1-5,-,CASSLEGGYNQPQHF,TGCGCCAGCAGCTTGGAGGGGGGGTACAATCAGCCCCAGCATTTT
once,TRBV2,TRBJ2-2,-,CASIGQGNTGELFF,TGTGCCAGCATCGGGCAGGGTAACACCGGGGAGCTGTTTTTT
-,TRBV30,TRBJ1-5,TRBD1,CAWRGQGFQPQHF,TGTGCCTGGAGGGGACAGGGGTTTCAGCCCCAGCATTTT
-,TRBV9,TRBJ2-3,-,CASSVIGGTSTDTQYF,TGTGCCAGCAGCGTCATTGGTGGGACTAGCACAGATACGCAGTATTTT
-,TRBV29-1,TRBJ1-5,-,CSVSYVGQPQHF,TGCAGCGTATCGTACGTCGGGCAGCCCCAGCATTTT
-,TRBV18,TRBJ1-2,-,CASSPPSMPTNYGYTF,TGTGCCAGCTCACCACCATCTATGCCGACTAACTATGGCTACACCTTC
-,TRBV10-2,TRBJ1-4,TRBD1,CASTGQGGEKLFF,TGCGCCAGCACGGGACAGGGCGGTGAAAAACTGTTTTTT
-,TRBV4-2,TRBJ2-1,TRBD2,CASSQERRSSGGARDEQFF,TGTGCCAGCAGCCAAGAACGAAGGTCGAGCGGGGGGGCCAGGGATGAGCAGTTCTTC
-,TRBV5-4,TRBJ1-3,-,CASNNWGPGNTIYF,TGTGCCAGCAATAATTGGGGGCCTGGAAACACCATATATTTT
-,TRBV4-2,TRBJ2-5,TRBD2,CASSQGVSGGGETQYF,TGTGCCAGCAGCCAAGGTGTTAGCGGGGGTGGGGAGACCCAGTACTTC
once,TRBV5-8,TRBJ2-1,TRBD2,CASSLVLAEYNEQFF,TGTGCCAGCAGCTTGGTCCTAGCGGAGTACAATGAGCAGTTCTTC
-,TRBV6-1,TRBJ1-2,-,CASSVHNPGTLNYGYTF,TGTGCCAGCAGTGTGCATAATCCAGGCACTTTAAACTATGGCTACACCTTC
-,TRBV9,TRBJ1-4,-,CASSGTATGDEKLFF,TGTGCCAGCAGCGGAACGGCGACGGGGGATGAAAAACTGTTTTTT
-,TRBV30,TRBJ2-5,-,CAVGQGGRETQYF,TGTGCTGTTGGACAGGGAGGGCGGGAGACCCAGTACTTC
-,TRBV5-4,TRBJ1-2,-,CASSLLGQRGYGYTF,TGTGCCAGCAGTCTCCTGGGACAACGGGGCTATGGCTACACCTTC
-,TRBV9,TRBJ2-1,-,CASSVDLYNEQFF,TGTGCCAGCAGCGTAGACCTATACAATGAGCAGTTCTTC
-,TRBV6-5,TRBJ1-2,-,CASSYDSYGYTF,TGTGCCAGCAGTTACGACAGCTATGGCTACACCTTC
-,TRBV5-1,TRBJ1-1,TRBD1,CASSDTGQMNTEAFF,TGCGCCAGCAGCGATACGGGACAGATGAACACTGAAGCTTTCTTT